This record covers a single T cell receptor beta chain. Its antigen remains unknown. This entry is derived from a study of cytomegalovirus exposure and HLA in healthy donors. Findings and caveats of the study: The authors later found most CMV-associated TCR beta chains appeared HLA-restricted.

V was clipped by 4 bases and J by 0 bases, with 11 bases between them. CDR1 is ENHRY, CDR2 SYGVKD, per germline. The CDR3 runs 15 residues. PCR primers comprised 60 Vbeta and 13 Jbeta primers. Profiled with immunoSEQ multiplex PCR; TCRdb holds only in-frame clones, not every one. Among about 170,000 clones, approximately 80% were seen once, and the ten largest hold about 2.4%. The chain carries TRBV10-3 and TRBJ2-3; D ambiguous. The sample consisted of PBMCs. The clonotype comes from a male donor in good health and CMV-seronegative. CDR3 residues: CAISGRASSTDTQYF. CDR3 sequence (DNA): TGTGCCATCAGTGGCCGAGCCTCTAGCACAGATACGCAGTATTTT.